This paragraph reports one T cell receptor beta chain. The source of the sample is a study of blood T cell repertoires in COVID-19. Germline loops: CDR1 SNHLY, CDR2 FYNNEI. The CDR3 is 14 residues long. V lost 9 bases to trimming and J lost 0 bases, with 15 bases between them. Sequenced by immunoSEQ multiplex PCR; TCRdb stores in-frame clones only, minus some. This sample has roughly 670,000 clones, with 90% found just once. The chain uses TRBV2 and TRBJ2-7; a possible D gene is TRBD2 (7 bases). The sample comprised peripheral blood. The sequence was collected from a woman between 18 and 30 years old with acute or convalescent COVID-19. DNA for the CDR3: TGTGCCAGTCATCGGGGGGCGAGCTCCTACGAGCAGTACTTC. Residues: CASHRGASSYEQYF. The full variable domain, in which reference TRBV2 and TRBJ2-7 provide the parts outside the CDR3, is EPEVTQTPSHQVTQMGQEVILRCVPISNHLYFYWYRQILGQKVEFLVSFYNNEISEKSEIFDDQFSVERPDGSNFTLKIRSTKLEDSAMYFCASHRGASSYEQYFGPGTRLTVT.